This TCR beta chain was identified during a study of glioma-infiltrating T cells after dendritic cell vaccination. About the study: Between about 2002 and 2013, patients got autologous tumor lysate-pulsed dendritic cell vaccines.

Noted time point: after dendritic cell vaccination, including at tumor progression/relapse. None of the glioblastoma patients had an isocitrate dehydrogenase mutation. Germline CDR1 SGHDT, CDR2 YYEEEE. Unmatched junction bases numbered 11, after V lost 4 bases and J lost 8 bases. This CDR3 has 14 amino acids. Up to 2 ug genomic DNA was used for TCRB CDR3 amplification. The primer mix had 60 V beta and 13 J beta primers. Measured with immunoSEQ multiplex PCR; TCRdb has only the in-frame clones, and not every one. This table holds 70,000 to 90,000 clones, around 83% found once. Sample: blood, taken after dendritic cell vaccination. The chain joins TRBV5-6 to TRBJ1-2; 7 bases are a match to TRBD1. This TCR derives from a human donor with glioblastoma. CDR3 bases: TGTGCCAGCAGCCCGGGGGACAGTATGGGCGGCTACACCTTC. It codes for CASSPGDSMGGYTF.